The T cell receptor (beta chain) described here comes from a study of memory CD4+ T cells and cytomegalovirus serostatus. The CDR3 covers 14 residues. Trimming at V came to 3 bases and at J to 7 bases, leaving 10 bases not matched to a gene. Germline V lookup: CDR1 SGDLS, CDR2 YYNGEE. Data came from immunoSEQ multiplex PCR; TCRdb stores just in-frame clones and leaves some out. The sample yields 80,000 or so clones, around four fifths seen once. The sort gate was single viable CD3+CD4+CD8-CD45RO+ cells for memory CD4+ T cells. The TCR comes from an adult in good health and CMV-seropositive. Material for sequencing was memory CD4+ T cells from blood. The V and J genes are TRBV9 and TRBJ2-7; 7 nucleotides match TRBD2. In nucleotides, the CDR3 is TGTGCCAGCAGCGCCCTCACCTTGGGGGGGGAGCAGTACTTC. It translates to CASSALTLGGEQYF.